Each of the 30 T cell receptor beta chains below was sequenced from the same sample in a study of PD-L1 blockade in urothelial cancer. Here immunoSEQ multiplex PCR was the method, and the copy in TCRdb shows in-frame clones only, minus some. The profile covers fewer than 90,000 clones, with 91% appearing a single time and around 0.94% taken by the ten largest. The time point was: peripheral blood 6 weeks after treatment start. Source: PBMCs, taken around atezolizumab (anti-PD-L1) treatment. Source of these receptors: a woman over 75 with urothelial cancer.

The V gene is TRBV4-2, the J gene TRBJ2-7, with a possible D match to TRBD1 (5 bases). The CDR3 runs 16 residues. The germline gives CDR1 LGHNA, CDR2 YNFKEQ. V lost 1 base and J 5 bases, leaving 18 bases between the germline ends. The CDR3 bases are TGTGCCAGCAGCCAAGGCCTTTGGGGCAGGGTGGACGAGCAGTACTTC. Protein: CASSQGLWGRVDEQYF.

The V call is TRBV2, the J call TRBJ2-5; TRBD2 might be the D (5 bases). Per the germline V gene, CDR1 is SNHLY and CDR2 is FYNNEI. The CDR3 runs to 13 residues. The V end lost 3 bases, the J end lost 7 bases, and 12 bases lay between the germline ends. The CDR3 DNA reads TGTGCCAGCAGTGAGAGTCCCGGAGGGACCCAGTACTTC. Its translation: CASSESPGGTQYF.

This sequence joins TRBV10-3 and TRBJ2-7; TRBD1 might be the D (6 bases). V lost 4 bases, J lost 2 bases, and 12 bases lay in between. Germline CDR1 ENHRY, CDR2 SYGVKD. This CDR3 is built from 14 residues. DNA of the CDR3: TGTGCCATCAGTGGCCGAAACAGGGCCTACGAGCAGTACTTC. The encoded protein is CAISGRNRAYEQYF.

The chain carries TRBV6-6 and TRBJ1-2; 8 positions match TRBD1. The CDR3 totals 14 residues. The V segment lost 4 bases and the J segment 3 bases; nucleotides outside the gene matches: 4. From germline, CDR1 is MNHNY and CDR2 SVGAGI (reference sequence). Here the CDR3 reads CASSSTGEDYGYTF. The CDR3 region has the DNA TGTGCCAGCAGTTCGACAGGGGAGGACTATGGCTACACCTTC.

The rearrangement links TRBV27 to TRBJ1-3; no clear D. Trimming took off 6 bases at V and 1 base at J, with 19 bases between the two ends. The CDR3 spans 17 residues. Germline V gives CDR1 MNHEY, CDR2 SMNVEV (reference sequence). CDR3 protein: CASRPTRGMVSGNTIYF. CDR3 in DNA: TGTGCCAGCAGACCAACTCGGGGAATGGTATCTGGAAACACCATATATTTT.

The rearrangement uses TRBV28 and TRBJ1-1, with TRBD1 identical over 7 bases. The ends lost 2 bases at V and 3 bases at J; junction bases unmatched: 6. The germline V gene has CDR1 MDHEN and CDR2 SYDVKM. The CDR3 runs to 15 residues. The CDR3 is CASSLRHRGDTEAFF. The DNA for the CDR3 is TGTGCCAGCAGTTTAAGACACAGGGGAGACACTGAAGCTTTCTTT.

The V and J genes are TRBV20-1 and TRBJ2-1, with D uncertain. With 6 bases removed from V and 8 bases from J, the gap between germline ends came to 8 bases. The CDR3 is made up of 10 amino acids. CDR1 DFQATT and CDR2 SNEGSKA come from the germline V gene (reference sequence). The CDR3 nucleotides are TGCAGTGCCACCGGAGATGAGCAGTTCTTC. This encodes CSATGDEQFF.

V and J are TRBV4-2 and TRBJ2-7; 8 positions match TRBD2. From germline, CDR1 is LGHNA and CDR2 YNFKEQ. This CDR3 has 16 residues. With 1 base clipped from V and 0 bases from J, the junction kept 5 bases outside the gene matches. The CDR3 loop reads CASSQGVAGSSYEQYF. DNA for the CDR3: TGTGCCAGCAGCCAAGGGGTAGCGGGAAGCTCCTACGAGCAGTACTTC.

The rearrangement uses TRBV12-2 and TRBJ1-3; the D call in the table, TRBD1, was not verified against the DNA. TRBV12-2 represents a pseudogene. This CDR3 is built from 15 residues. CDR3 in amino acids: CASRPDRDLGNTIYF. The CDR3 nucleotides read TGTGCAAGTCGTCCAGACAGGGATCTTGGAAACACCATATATTTT.

The DNA for the CDR3 is TGCGCCAGCAGCTTGCGGACGGTACTAGCGGGAGGGCAAAATACGCAGTATTTT. Protein sequence: CASSLRTVLAGGQNTQYF. The chain is built from TRBV5-1 and TRBJ2-3, with 13 bases aligning to TRBD2. After removal of 1 base from V and 7 bases from J, the junction contained 12 bases not matched to a gene. The CDR3 sequence is 18 residues long. The germline V gene encodes CDR1 SGHRS and CDR2 YFSETQ.

The chain links TRBV19 to TRBJ1-5, with TRBD1 matching 11 bases. Looked up from germline, CDR1 is LNHDA and CDR2 is SQIVND (reference sequence). The CDR3 has 16 residues. The V gene end was trimmed by 1 base and the J gene end by 5 bases; junction bases not matched to a gene: 4. CDR3 region: CASSIVWDRGDQPQHF. Here the CDR3 DNA reads TGTGCCAGTAGTATAGTTTGGGACAGGGGGGATCAGCCCCAGCATTTT.

The chain has TRBV2 and TRBJ1-1, with TRBD1 identical over 9 bases. In germline, CDR1 is SNHLY, CDR2 FYNNEI. The V segment lost 6 bases and the J segment 4 bases; nucleotides outside the gene matches: 0. The length of the CDR3 is 12 residues. CDR3 protein: CASRTGGTEAFF. The CDR3 DNA sequence: TGTGCCAGCAGGACAGGGGGCACTGAAGCTTTCTTT.

The chain joins TRBV18 to TRBJ1-2; perhaps TRBD1 as D (6 bases). Germline V lookup: CDR1 KGHSH, CDR2 LQKENI. The V end was cut by 8 bases, the J end by 3 bases, with 19 bases between. This CDR3 is built from 15 residues. CDR3 protein: CASNEGPGDHYGYTF. The CDR3, as DNA: TGTGCCAGCAACGAAGGACCAGGGGATCACTATGGCTACACCTTC.

This rearrangement joins TRBV28 to TRBJ2-3; TRBD2 matches at 14 bases. CDR3 size: 16 residues. V was clipped by 6 bases and J by 10 bases; unmatched bases: 12. The V gene's germline CDR1 is MDHEN and CDR2 SYDVKM. The CDR3 coding sequence is TGTGCCAGCAGGCCCGGACTAGCGGGAGGAGGGGGTGCGCAGTATTTT. Protein: CASRPGLAGGGGAQYF.

The chain links TRBV2 to TRBJ2-3; tentatively, D is TRBD1 (6 bases). The germline CDR1 and CDR2 sequences are SNHLY and FYNNEI. This CDR3 spans 16 amino acids. V lost 5 bases, J lost 5 bases, and 20 bases lay in between. CDR3 bases: TGTGCCAGCAGTTTTCTGGGTTGGGGGCTTGAAGATACGCAGTATTTT. It codes for CASSFLGWGLEDTQYF.

There are a few counts of this clone. The chain links TRBV30 to TRBJ1-1, with a weak D call TRBD1 (5 bases). The CDR3 is made up of 14 amino acids. The germline gives CDR1 GTSNPN, CDR2 SVGIG (reference sequence). The CDR3 DNA reads as TGTGCGTGGGAATTCGGCGGGGCGAACACTGAAGCTTTCTTT. Encoded protein: CAWEFGGANTEAFF.

This clone was recorded once. This sequence joins TRBV10-3 and TRBJ1-1, with D possibly being TRBD1 (6 bases). Germline lookup yields CDR1 ENHRY and CDR2 SYGVKD. V was clipped by 3 bases and J by 0 bases, with 20 bases between them. This CDR3 has 18 amino acids. The CDR3 region is CAISDLSGVFTLNTEAFF. As DNA, the CDR3 is TGTGCCATCAGTGATCTTTCAGGGGTCTTCACCCTGAACACTGAAGCTTTCTTT.

The chain couples TRBV6-6 to TRBJ1-2; no firm D call. CDR1 and CDR2 from the germline V gene are MNHNY and SVGAGI (reference sequence). The CDR3 length is 13 residues. Deletions cut 7 bases from V and 3 bases from J, with 12 bases between. The CDR3 DNA follows: TGTGCCAGCACCCCAGTGGGAGACTATGGCTACACCTTC. This translates into CASTPVGDYGYTF.

This clone was recorded a few times. This CDR3 is CASSLISENTEAFF. The DNA for the CDR3 is TGTGCCAGCAGTTTAATCTCAGAGAACACTGAAGCTTTCTTT. The rearrangement links TRBV28 to TRBJ1-1; D ambiguous. V gave up 2 bases and J gave up 1 base, with 8 bases separating them. Germline V gene data show CDR1 as MDHEN and CDR2 as SYDVKM. This CDR3 region has 14 residues.

V is TRBV2 and J is TRBJ2-1, with D perhaps TRBD2 (5 bases). Germline CDR1 is SNHLY and CDR2 is FYNNEI. The V end lost 4 bases, the J end lost 7 bases, and 14 bases lay between the germline ends. The CDR3 consists of 14 residues. In DNA form, the CDR3 reads TGTGCCAGCAGTGTTAGCGTCCCCGGGAATGAGCAGTTCTTC. This codes for CASSVSVPGNEQFF.

This rearrangement joins TRBV6-4 to TRBJ2-1; TRBD2 is a possible D gene (6 bases). Germline V gene sequence: CDR1 MRHNA, CDR2 SNTAGT. This CDR3 has 15 amino acids. Trimming took 5 bases from V and 9 from J, leaving 20 bases between them. CDR3 DNA sequence: TGTGCCAGCAGTTTAATACCTCAGGGAGGCGGTGAGCAGTTCTTC. It yields the protein CASSLIPQGGGEQFF.

The chain combines TRBV27 with TRBJ2-3; TRBD2 aligns across 8 bases. Germline CDR1 and CDR2: MNHEY and SMNVEV (reference sequence). V dropped 2 bases and J dropped 4; count of bases not matched to a gene: 5. This CDR3 is 15 amino acids long. The CDR3 reads CASSLRLAGADTQYF. DNA for the CDR3: TGTGCCAGCAGTTTACGGCTAGCGGGCGCAGATACGCAGTATTTT.

This rearrangement joins TRBV19 to TRBJ1-5; 8 nucleotides align to TRBD1. Losses at the gene ends were 5 bases for V and 2 bases for J; bases not matched to a gene: 8. The CDR3 spans 16 residues. Germline values: CDR1 LNHDA, CDR2 SQIVND (reference sequence). The DNA for the CDR3 is TGTGCCAGTAGTCTGGACAGGGTATATGGCAATCAGCCCCAGCATTTT. Protein sequence: CASSLDRVYGNQPQHF. Filled out from reference TRBV19 and TRBJ1-5, the complete variable domain reads DGGITQSPKYLFRKEGQNVTLSCEQNLNHDAMYWYRQDPGQGLRLIYYSQIVNDFQKGDIAEGYSVSREKKESFPLTVTSAQKNPTAFYLCASSLDRVYGNQPQHFGDGTRLSIL.

CDR3 loop: CASRPQGSETQYF. The CDR3, as DNA: TGTGCCAGCAGACCACAGGGAAGCGAGACCCAGTACTTC. The chain recombines TRBV6-5 with TRBJ2-5; TRBD1 is a possible D gene (6 bases). Germline loops: CDR1 MNHEY, CDR2 SVGAGI. This CDR3 comprises 13 residues. V dropped 6 bases and J dropped 5 bases, with 13 bases sitting between them.

The chain links TRBV5-8 to TRBJ2-5; the D gene is possibly TRBD2 (6 bases). V was clipped by 2 bases and J by 3 bases, with 14 bases between them. Germline CDR1 is SGHTS and CDR2 is YDEGEE. The CDR3 has 15 amino acids. This chain's CDR3 is CASSFPTSREETQYF. The CDR3 region has the DNA TGTGCCAGCAGCTTTCCCACTAGCCGAGAAGAGACCCAGTACTTC.

This clone was counted once. V and J are TRBV5-4 and TRBJ1-4; TRBD1 matches at 11 bases. The germline V gene has CDR1 SGHNT and CDR2 YYREEE (reference sequence). The CDR3 has 15 residues. Germline trimming cut 4 bases from V and 7 bases from J; bases unmatched to any gene: 6. As DNA, the CDR3 is TGTGCCAGCAGCGCCGGGACAGGGGGTTCTGAAAAACTGTTTTTT. Translating gives CASSAGTGGSEKLFF.

This chain joins TRBV7-9 and TRBJ1-1, with TRBD1 identical over 9 bases. Germline trimming cut 0 bases from V and 10 bases from J; bases unmatched to any gene: 6. Germline CDR1 SEHNR, CDR2 FQNEAQ (reference sequence). CDR3 size: 14 residues. As DNA, the CDR3 is TGTGCCAGCAGCTTAGCGGAAACAGGGGGCTCAGCTTTCTTT. Translation: CASSLAETGGSAFF.

This chain uses TRBV5-1 with TRBJ1-1, with a possible D match to TRBD1 (5 bases). With 4 bases removed from V and 0 bases from J, the gap between germline ends came to 10 bases. The CDR3 runs to 14 residues. Germline V gene sequence: CDR1 SGHRS, CDR2 YFSETQ. The CDR3 region has the DNA TGCGCCAGCAGCCTAAGACAGATGAACACTGAAGCTTTCTTT. The encoded protein is CASSLRQMNTEAFF.

As concerns this clone: Different DNA sequences within this sample yield the same CDR3. The chain uses TRBV6-5 and TRBJ1-1; 9 bases fit TRBD1. Trimming cost V 5 bases and J 0 bases; bases outside gene matches: 1. CDR1 is MNHEY and CDR2 is SVGAGI in the germline V gene. CDR3 length: 14 residues. CDR3 residues: CASSRDRVNTEAFF. CDR3 bases: TGTGCCAGCAGTCGGGACAGGGTGAACACTGAAGCTTTCTTT.

The chain recombines TRBV7-9 with TRBJ2-3, with 11 bases that match TRBD2. The J segment lost 3 bases and the V segment lost 0 bases, leaving 5 bases of the junction unmatched. This CDR3 comprises 17 residues. Germline loops: CDR1 SEHNR, CDR2 FQNEAQ (reference sequence). CDR3 amino acids: CASSLARRLAGTDTQYF. The CDR3 region has the DNA TGTGCCAGCAGCTTAGCGCGTAGACTAGCGGGAACAGATACGCAGTATTTT. Using reference TRBV7-9 and TRBJ2-3 for the parts outside the CDR3, the full variable domain is DTGVSQNPRHKITKRGQNVTFRCDPISEHNRLYWYRQTLGQGPEFLTYFQNEAQLEKSRLLSDRFSAERPKGSFSTLEIQRTEQGDSAMYLCASSLARRLAGTDTQYFGPGTRLTVL.